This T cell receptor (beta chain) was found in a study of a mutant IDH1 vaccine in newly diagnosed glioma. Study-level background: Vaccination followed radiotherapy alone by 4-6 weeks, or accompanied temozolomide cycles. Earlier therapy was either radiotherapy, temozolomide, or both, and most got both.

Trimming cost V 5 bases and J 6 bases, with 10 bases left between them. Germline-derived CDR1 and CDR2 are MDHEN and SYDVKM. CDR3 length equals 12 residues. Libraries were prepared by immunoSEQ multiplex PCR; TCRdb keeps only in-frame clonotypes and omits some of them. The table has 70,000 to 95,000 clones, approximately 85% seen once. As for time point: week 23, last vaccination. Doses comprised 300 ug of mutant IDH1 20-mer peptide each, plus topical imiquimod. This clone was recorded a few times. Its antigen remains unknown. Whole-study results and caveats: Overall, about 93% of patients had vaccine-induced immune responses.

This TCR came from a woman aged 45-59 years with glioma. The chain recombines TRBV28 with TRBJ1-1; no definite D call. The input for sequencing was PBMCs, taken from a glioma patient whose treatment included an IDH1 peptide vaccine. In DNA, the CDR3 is TGTGCCAGCAGTCTGGGGTCAGCTGAAGCTTTCTTT. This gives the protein CASSLGSAEAFF.